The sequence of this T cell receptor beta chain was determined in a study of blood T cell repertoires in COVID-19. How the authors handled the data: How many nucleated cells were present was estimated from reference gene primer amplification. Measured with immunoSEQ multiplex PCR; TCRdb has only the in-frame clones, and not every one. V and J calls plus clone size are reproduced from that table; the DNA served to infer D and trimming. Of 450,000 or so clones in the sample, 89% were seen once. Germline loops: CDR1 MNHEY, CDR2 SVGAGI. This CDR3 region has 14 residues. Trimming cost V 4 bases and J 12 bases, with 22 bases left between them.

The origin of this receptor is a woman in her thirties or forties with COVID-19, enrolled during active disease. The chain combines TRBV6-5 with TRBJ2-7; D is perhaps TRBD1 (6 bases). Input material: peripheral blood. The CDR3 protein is CASSSAATGHLPYF. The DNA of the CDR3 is TGTGCCAGCAGTTCAGCGGCGACAGGTCACTTACCGTACTTC.